This T cell receptor beta chain was identified during a study of Ad26.COV2.S vaccination and SARS-CoV-2 variants. The sample's treatment: around 19 received Ad26.COV2.S at low or high dose, single or two shots; 5 received placebo; per-sample allocation not given. Specimen acquisition occurred on day 63 following the initial vaccine or placebo injection. Using immunoSEQ multiplex PCR, the repertoire was profiled, and TCRdb retains in-frame clones only, with some absent. The table records some 480,000 clones, around 85% of them present only once. Many counts were recorded for this clone. This CDR3 spans 17 amino acids. Per germline, CDR1 MDHEN and CDR2 SYDVKM. The J segment lost 7 bases and the V segment lost 6 bases, leaving 16 bases of the junction unmatched.

This sequence was found in a person aged 18-60 years who received the Ad26.COV2.S COVID-19 vaccine or a placebo. The starting material was peripheral blood, obtained in a trial of Ad26.COV2.S vaccine versus placebo. The chain couples TRBV28 to TRBJ1-1, with TRBD1 matching over 11 bases. The CDR3 here is CASRSAGTGGTGGEAFF. The CDR3 bases are TGTGCCAGCAGATCCGCCGGGACAGGGGGAACGGGTGGTGAAGCTTTCTTT. Based on the CDR3 plus reference TRBV28 and TRBJ1-1, the full variable domain is DVKVTQSSRYLVKRTGEKVFLECVQDMDHENMFWYRQDPGLGLRLIYFSYDVKMKEKGDIPEGYSVSREKKERFSLILESASTNQTSMYLCASRSAGTGGTGGEAFFGQGTRLTVV.